One sample yielded the 22 T cell receptor beta chains listed below, sequenced in a study of shared clonotypes between healthy human individuals. Profiled with immunoSEQ multiplex PCR; TCRdb holds only in-frame clones, not every one. The repertoire holds fewer than 600,000 clones, with more than 70% as singletons. Sequenced: PBMCs. The source is a woman aged 40 to 49 in good health. Some clones in this sample may be carry-over from other donors' samples.

The chain uses TRBV4-2 and TRBJ1-4, with a weak D call TRBD1 (6 bases). V lost 10 bases and J 5 bases, leaving 14 bases between the germline ends. The CDR3 totals 13 residues. Germline V gene data show CDR1 as LGHNA and CDR2 as YNFKEQ. CDR3 sequence reads: CATRNRDNEKLFF. The CDR3 nucleotides read TGTGCCACCAGAAACAGGGACAATGAAAAACTGTTTTTT.

The chain joins TRBV30 to TRBJ2-3; no clear D. The CDR3 is made up of 15 amino acids. Trimming pared 2 bases from V and 2 bases from J, leaving 14 bases between. CDR1 GTSNPN and CDR2 SVGIG come from the germline V gene (reference sequence). The CDR3 protein is CAWSPGRVYTDTQYF. DNA of the CDR3: TGTGCCTGGAGTCCCGGACGGGTATACACAGATACGCAGTATTTT.

This clone was found once. V gene TRBV5-6 combines with J gene TRBJ2-7; 8 nucleotides match TRBD1. J lost 3 bases, V lost 4 bases, and 18 bases had no gene match. The CDR3 is made up of 18 amino acids. CDR1 and CDR2 (germline): SGHDT, YYEEEE. The CDR3 protein is CASSALSRGLVWSYEQYF. The CDR3 coding sequence is TGTGCCAGCAGCGCATTGTCCAGGGGGCTAGTTTGGAGCTACGAGCAGTACTTC.

J is TRBJ2-7 and V is TRBV5-5, with D perhaps matching TRBD2 (7 bases). Trimming took off 4 bases at V and 6 bases at J, with 20 bases between the two ends. Germline V lookup: CDR1 SGHKS, CDR2 YYEKEE (reference sequence). CDR3 size: 15 residues. CDR3 amino acids: CASSQGEGEYAEQYF. CDR3 sequence (DNA): TGTGCCAGCAGCCAAGGGGAGGGGGAATACGCCGAGCAGTACTTC. Together with reference TRBV5-5 and TRBJ2-7, the CDR3 gives the full variable domain: DAGVTQSPTHLIKTRGQQVTLRCSPISGHKSVSWYQQVLGQGPQFIFQYYEKEERGRGNFPDRFSARQFPNYSSELNVNALLLGDSALYLCASSQGEGEYAEQYFGPGTRLTVT.

This chain joins TRBV19 and TRBJ2-7; D unclear. V shed 3 bases and J shed 3 bases, with 12 bases lying between them. The length of the CDR3 is 14 residues. CDR1 LNHDA and CDR2 SQIVND come from the germline V gene (reference sequence). The CDR3 DNA is TGTGCCAGTAGTATCGGAGCGCGACGCTACGAGCAGTACTTC. Protein: CASSIGARRYEQYF.

As concerns this clone: At one boundary the junction diverges from the germline segment, which might be a read error. This chain joins TRBV9 and TRBJ2-5; 7 nucleotides align to TRBD1. Germline CDR1 SGDLS, CDR2 YYNGEE. This CDR3 has 13 amino acids. CDR3: CACSAQGMETQYF. CDR3 coding DNA: TGTGCCTGCAGCGCACAGGGGATGGAGACCCAGTACTTC.

The chain joins TRBV7-9 to TRBJ2-1, with 8 nucleotides matching TRBD2. The CDR3 consists of 15 residues. The J segment lost 3 bases and the V segment lost 5 bases, leaving 6 bases of the junction unmatched. CDR1 is SEHNR and CDR2 is FQNEAQ in the germline V gene (reference sequence). The CDR3 sequence: CASSPPGGVYNEQFF. The DNA for the CDR3 is TGTGCCAGCAGCCCCCCGGGAGGGGTCTACAATGAGCAGTTCTTC.

A few counts support this clone. The chain carries TRBV27 and TRBJ2-1; D is perhaps TRBD2 (5 bases). CDR3 length equals 14 residues. V was cut by 5 bases and J by 9 bases, with 17 bases left in between. Germline V gene sequence: CDR1 MNHEY, CDR2 SMNVEV (reference sequence). As DNA, the CDR3 is TGTGCCAGCAGTCCCGGACTTACCCTTGGTGAGCAGTTCTTC. Amino acid sequence: CASSPGLTLGEQFF.

The sample holds one count of this clone. The V call is TRBV5-1, the J call TRBJ1-1, with 10 positions matching TRBD1. The CDR3 totals 16 residues. The germline V gene encodes CDR1 SGHRS and CDR2 YFSETQ. J was trimmed by 0 bases and V by 5 bases; bases with no gene match: 7. As DNA, the CDR3 is TGCGCCAGCAGGACGGACAGGGGGAACATGAACACTGAAGCTTTCTTT. This gives the protein CASRTDRGNMNTEAFF. Full variable domain (outside the CDR3, taken from reference TRBV5-1 and TRBJ1-1): KAGVTQTPRYLIKTRGQQVTLSCSPISGHRSVSWYQQTPGQGLQFLFEYFSETQRNKGNFPGRFSGRQFSNSRSEMNVSTLELGDSALYLCASRTDRGNMNTEAFFGQGTRLTVV.

The V call is TRBV25-1, the J call TRBJ2-2; 12 positions match TRBD2. Trimming cost V 3 bases and J 4 bases; bases outside gene matches: 3. The CDR3 runs to 16 residues. Germline values: CDR1 MGHDK, CDR2 SYGVNS. The CDR3 protein is CASSEWGLAGTGELFF. The CDR3, as DNA: TGTGCCAGCAGTGAGTGGGGACTAGCGGGCACCGGGGAGCTGTTTTTT.

Note on this clone: This likely traces to a read error, being one base from a far larger clone. Other DNA sequences from this sample encode an identical CDR3 as well. The V gene is TRBV28, the J gene TRBJ2-1; the match to TRBD2 covers 11 bases. V lost 5 bases to trimming and J lost 15 bases; unmatched junction nucleotides: 15. The CDR3 spans 15 residues. The germline CDR1 and CDR2 sequences are MDHEN and SYDVKM. In DNA form, the CDR3 reads TGTGCCAGCAGTGATTTAGCGGGAGGGCCCTACAAAGGGTTCTTC. This translates into CASSDLAGGPYKGFF. The whole variable domain, filled in from reference TRBV28 and TRBJ2-1, reads DVKVTQSSRYLVKRTGEKVFLECVQDMDHENMFWYRQDPGLGLRLIYFSYDVKMKEKGDIPEGYSVSREKKERFSLILESASTNQTSMYLCASSDLAGGPYKGFFGPGTRLTVL.

This clone came up a few times. It differs at one base from a far larger clone, so likely a read error. The sample contains more than one DNA sequence encoding this CDR3. The V gene is TRBV18, the J gene TRBJ1-1, with D tentatively TRBD1 (5 bases). CDR3 length equals 12 residues. Germline V gene lookup returns CDR1 KGHSH and CDR2 LQKENI. The CDR3 DNA reads as TGTGCCAGCTCACCACAACAGGATGAAGCCTTCTTT. Translation: CASSPQQDEAFF.

This clone appeared once. The V call is TRBV5-4, the J call TRBJ2-7; TRBD2 matches at 7 bases. J gave up 3 bases and V 1 base, and 7 bases lay outside the gene matches. This CDR3 is 15 amino acids long. CDR1 and CDR2 from the germline V gene are SGHNT and YYREEE (reference sequence). CDR3 amino acids: CASSLFREEGYEQYF. The CDR3 bases are TGTGCCAGCAGCTTGTTTCGGGAGGAGGGCTACGAGCAGTACTTC.

The chain carries TRBV7-2 and TRBJ2-2, with no clear D. The length of the CDR3 is 14 residues. Trimming cost V 0 bases and J 2 bases, with 4 bases left between them. Per germline, CDR1 SGHTA and CDR2 FQGNSA. CDR3: CASSLAVNTGELFF. The CDR3 nucleotides are TGTGCCAGCAGCTTAGCCGTAAACACCGGGGAGCTGTTTTTT.

The CDR3 region has the DNA TGTGCCAGCAGGCCCGGTGGAGGGGAACGGGGCTATGGCTACACCTTC. This translates into CASRPGGGERGYGYTF. The chain has TRBV7-9 and TRBJ1-2; perhaps TRBD1 as D (5 bases). V was shortened by 6 bases and J by 4 bases, with 21 bases between the two germline ends. The CDR3 is 16 amino acids. CDR1 is SEHNR and CDR2 is FQNEAQ in the germline V gene (reference sequence).

V is TRBV4-1 and J is TRBJ2-2, with 11 nucleotides matching TRBD2. The CDR3 totals 18 residues. V shed 4 bases, J shed 0 bases, and the junction held 7 bases outside the gene matches. Germline V gives CDR1 MGHRA, CDR2 YSYEKL. CDR3 bases: TGCGCCAGCAGCCTAATCGGGACTAGCGGACCGAACACCGGGGAGCTGTTTTTT. It yields the protein CASSLIGTSGPNTGELFF.

J is TRBJ2-1 and V is TRBV5-1; TRBD2 is a possible D gene (6 bases). Germline CDR1 is SGHRS and CDR2 is YFSETQ. Trimming took off 4 bases at V and 15 bases at J, with 17 bases between the two ends. The CDR3 runs to 12 residues. CDR3 bases: TGCGCCAGCAGCCTCCGACTAGTCGGGGTGTTCTTC. Amino acid sequence: CASSLRLVGVFF.

The V call is TRBV28, the J call TRBJ2-6; D gene unclear. Trimming left V 3 bases short and J 1 base short, with 7 bases between. Germline CDR1 reads MDHEN; CDR2 reads SYDVKM. The CDR3 has 15 amino acids. The CDR3 loop reads CASSFSQSGANVLTF. The CDR3 DNA follows: TGTGCCAGCAGTTTCTCACAATCTGGGGCCAACGTCCTGACTTTC.

This rearrangement joins TRBV5-4 to TRBJ1-1, with no clear D. Germline V lookup: CDR1 SGHNT, CDR2 YYREEE (reference sequence). This CDR3 region has 13 residues. Between the trimmed V and J ends, which lost 0 bases and 5 bases, there was a span of 8 bases. The DNA of the CDR3 is TGTGCCAGCAGCTTGGATTTGGGAACTGAAGCTTTCTTT. Its translation is CASSLDLGTEAFF.

V and J are TRBV28 and TRBJ2-1; 10 nucleotides line up with TRBD1. V shed 3 bases and J 8 bases; nucleotides not matched to a gene: 16. The CDR3 totals 18 residues. CDR1 and CDR2 (germline): MDHEN, SYDVKM. CDR3 protein: CASSLRRGGQGLLHEQFF. CDR3 DNA sequence: TGTGCCAGCAGTTTGAGGCGTGGGGGACAGGGGTTACTTCATGAGCAGTTCTTC.

The chain combines TRBV30 with TRBJ2-5, with D possibly being TRBD1 (5 bases). CDR1 is GTSNPN and CDR2 is SVGIG in the germline V gene (reference sequence). The V gene lost 4 bases and the J gene lost 0 bases, with 15 bases spanning the gap. The CDR3 is 15 residues long. CDR3 sequence reads: CAWNQGDRDQETQYF. Written as DNA, the CDR3 is TGTGCCTGGAATCAAGGGGATCGGGACCAAGAGACCCAGTACTTC.

The chain is built from TRBV18 and TRBJ2-2, with TRBD2 matching over 8 bases. The ends lost 8 bases at V and 6 bases at J; junction bases unmatched: 14. The CDR3 runs to 16 residues. Germline V gene lookup returns CDR1 KGHSH and CDR2 LQKENI. The CDR3 reads CASTLAGSTSPGELFF. The CDR3, as DNA: TGTGCCAGCACGTTAGCGGGATCTACCTCTCCCGGGGAGCTGTTTTTT.